This T cell receptor beta chain is from a study of T cells in localized non-small cell lung cancer. General study findings and limits: Adjacent uninvolved lung tissue had the highest T cell clonality, exceeding tumor. Among the top 100 tumor clones, a median roughly 57 appeared in adjacent lung.

Unmatched junction bases numbered 9, after V lost 5 bases and J lost 5 bases. Germline-derived CDR1 and CDR2 are SEHNR and FQNEAQ (reference sequence). The CDR3 spans 15 residues. Points on this clone: Its target is unknown.

TCRdb's copy holds only in-frame clones and misses some; the assay was immunoSEQ multiplex PCR. The sample has roughly 89,000 clones, about nine tenths seen once. The V call is TRBV7-9, the J call TRBJ1-2, with 9 bases aligning to TRBD1. This clonotype originated in a woman aged 35 to 70 with stage II squamous cell lung carcinoma. The sequenced sample was PBMCs, obtained before any cancer treatment. The CDR3 region has the DNA TGTGCCAGCAGCCCCACAGGGGGCGGAAGTTATGGCTACACCTTC. Translated: CASSPTGGGSYGYTF.